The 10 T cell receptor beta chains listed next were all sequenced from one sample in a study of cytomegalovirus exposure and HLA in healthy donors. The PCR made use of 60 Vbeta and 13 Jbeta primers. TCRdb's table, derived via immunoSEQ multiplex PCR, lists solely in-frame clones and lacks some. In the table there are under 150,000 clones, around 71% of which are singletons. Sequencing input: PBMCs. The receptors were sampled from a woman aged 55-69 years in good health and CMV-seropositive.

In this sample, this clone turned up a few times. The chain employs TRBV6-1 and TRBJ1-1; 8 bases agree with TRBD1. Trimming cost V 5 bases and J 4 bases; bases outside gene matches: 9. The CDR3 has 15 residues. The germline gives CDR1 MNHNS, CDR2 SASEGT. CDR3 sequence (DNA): TGTGCCAGCAGTCCCAGCAGGGGGCTGATCACTGAAGCTTTCTTT. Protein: CASSPSRGLITEAFF.

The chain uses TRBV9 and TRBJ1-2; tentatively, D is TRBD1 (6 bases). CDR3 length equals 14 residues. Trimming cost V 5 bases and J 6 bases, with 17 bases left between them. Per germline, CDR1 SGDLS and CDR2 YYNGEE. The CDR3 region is CASRPPDSNHGYTF. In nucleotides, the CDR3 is TGTGCCAGCAGACCCCCGGACAGCAACCATGGCTACACCTTC.

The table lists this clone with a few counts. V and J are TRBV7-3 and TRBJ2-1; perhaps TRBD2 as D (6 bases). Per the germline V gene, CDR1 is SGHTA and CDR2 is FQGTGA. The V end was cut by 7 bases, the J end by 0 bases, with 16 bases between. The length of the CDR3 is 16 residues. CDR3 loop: CASTPGAGRSYNEQFF. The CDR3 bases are TGTGCCAGCACGCCCGGAGCGGGTCGCTCCTACAATGAGCAGTTCTTC.

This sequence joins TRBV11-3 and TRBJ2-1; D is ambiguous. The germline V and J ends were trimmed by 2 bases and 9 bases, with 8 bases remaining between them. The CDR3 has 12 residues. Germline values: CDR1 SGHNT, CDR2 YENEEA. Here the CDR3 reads CASSLRRGEQFF. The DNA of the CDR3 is TGTGCCAGCAGCTTAAGGCGCGGTGAGCAGTTCTTC.

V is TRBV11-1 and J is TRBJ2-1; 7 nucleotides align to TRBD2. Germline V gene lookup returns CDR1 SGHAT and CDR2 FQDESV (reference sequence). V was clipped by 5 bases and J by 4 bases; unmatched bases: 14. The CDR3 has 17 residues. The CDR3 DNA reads TGTGCCAGCAGCCCCTTTAGGGGAGGGAGCGATTACAATGAGCAGTTCTTC. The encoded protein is CASSPFRGGSDYNEQFF.

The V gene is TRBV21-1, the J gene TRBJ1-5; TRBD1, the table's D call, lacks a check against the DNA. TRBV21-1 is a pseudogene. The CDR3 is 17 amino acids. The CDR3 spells CASSPGGSWGANQPQHF. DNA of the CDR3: TGTGCCAGCAGTCCAGGGGGAAGTTGGGGCGCTAATCAGCCCCAGCATTTT.

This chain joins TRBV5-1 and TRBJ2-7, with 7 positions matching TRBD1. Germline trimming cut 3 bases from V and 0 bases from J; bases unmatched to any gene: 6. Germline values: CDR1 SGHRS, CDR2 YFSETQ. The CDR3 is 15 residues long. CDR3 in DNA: TGCGCCAGCAGCTCAACAGGGGCTAGCTCCTACGAGCAGTACTTC. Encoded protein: CASSSTGASSYEQYF.

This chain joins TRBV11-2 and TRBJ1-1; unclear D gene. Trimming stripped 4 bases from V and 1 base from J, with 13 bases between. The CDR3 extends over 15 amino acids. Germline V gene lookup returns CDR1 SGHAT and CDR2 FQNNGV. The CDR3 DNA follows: TGTGCCAGCAGCTCTCTAGTTTTCGGGAACACTGAAGCTTTCTTT. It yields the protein CASSSLVFGNTEAFF.

The CDR3 DNA reads as TGCGCCAGCAGCTTTGGGTTCGGGTATGTAGCCGCTTTCTTT. Translated: CASSFGFGYVAAFF. The gene calls are TRBV5-1 and TRBJ1-1; D unresolved. V shed 2 bases and J shed 11 bases, with 19 bases lying between them. Germline V lookup: CDR1 SGHRS, CDR2 YFSETQ. This CDR3 region has 14 residues.

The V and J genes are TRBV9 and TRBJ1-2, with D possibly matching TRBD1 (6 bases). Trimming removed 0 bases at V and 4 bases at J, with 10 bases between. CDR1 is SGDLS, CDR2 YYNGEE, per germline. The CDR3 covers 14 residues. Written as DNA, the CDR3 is TGTGCCAGCAGCGTAGACAGGGCGCCCTATGGCTACACCTTC. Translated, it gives CASSVDRAPYGYTF.